What follows are 15 T cell receptor beta chains derived from one specimen sequenced in a study of cytomegalovirus exposure and HLA in healthy donors. 60 Vbeta and 13 Jbeta primers were used in PCR. Assay: immunoSEQ multiplex PCR; the TCRdb copy retains only in-frame clones and omits some. The table lists 90,000 or so clones, about four fifths of them singletons. The sample taken for sequencing was PBMCs. The receptors stem from a man aged 30-40 years in good health and CMV-seropositive.

V usage is TRBV28 and J usage is TRBJ2-7; a possible D gene is TRBD1 (6 bases). The CDR3 is 16 amino acids. CDR1 is MDHEN, CDR2 SYDVKM, per germline. The V end lost 4 bases, the J end lost 5 bases, and 21 bases lay between the germline ends. CDR3 loop: CASSSKPGHSPNEQYF. The CDR3 region has the DNA TGTGCCAGCAGTTCCAAGCCGGGACACTCGCCCAACGAGCAGTACTTC.

The chain recombines TRBV9 with TRBJ2-1, with 10 bases fitting TRBD2. J was trimmed by 8 bases and V by 0 bases; bases with no gene match: 8. CDR1 SGDLS and CDR2 YYNGEE come from the germline V gene. The CDR3 length is 16 residues. This CDR3 reads CASSVGLAGAQDEQFF. As DNA, the CDR3 is TGTGCCAGCAGCGTAGGGCTAGCGGGAGCTCAGGATGAGCAGTTCTTC. Full variable domain (missing parts from reference TRBV9 and TRBJ2-1): DSGVTQTPKHLITATGQRVTLRCSPRSGDLSVYWYQQSLDQGLQFLIQYYNGEERAKGNILERFSAQQFPDLHSELNLSSLELGDSALYFCASSVGLAGAQDEQFFGPGTRLTVL.

This clone was counted between two and nine times. The chain recombines TRBV5-8 with TRBJ2-7; 7 positions agree with TRBD2. Germline V CDR1 and CDR2: SGHTS, YDEGEE. The CDR3 sequence is 13 residues long. V lost 0 bases and J lost 3; bases outside the gene matches: 0. This CDR3 reads CASSLERGYEQYF. The CDR3 region has the DNA TGTGCCAGCAGCTTGGAGCGGGGCTACGAGCAGTACTTC. The full variable domain, rest sourced from reference TRBV5-8 and TRBJ2-7, is EAGVTQSPTHLIKTRGQQATLRCSPISGHTSVYWYQQALGLGLQFLLWYDEGEERNRGNFPPRFSGRQFPNYSSELNVNALELEDSALYLCASSLERGYEQYFGPGTRLTVT.

The chain carries TRBV7-2 and TRBJ2-7, with a possible D match to TRBD2 (5 bases). CDR1 is SGHTA and CDR2 is FQGNSA in the germline V gene. V lost 5 bases and J lost 6, with 17 bases in between. The length of the CDR3 is 14 residues. CDR3 loop: CASSETMGAPEQYF. CDR3 nucleotides: TGTGCCAGCAGCGAAACCATGGGAGCTCCCGAGCAGTACTTC. The complete variable domain, with remaining parts taken from reference TRBV7-2 and TRBJ2-7, reads GAGVSQSPSNKVTEKGKDVELRCDPISGHTALYWYRQSLGQGLEFLIYFQGNSAPDKSGLPSDRFSAERTGGSVSTLTIQRTQQEDSAVYLCASSETMGAPEQYFGPGTRLTVT.

V usage is TRBV19 and J usage is TRBJ2-1, with TRBD2 identical over 9 bases. Losses at the gene ends were 2 bases for V and 6 bases for J; bases not matched to a gene: 5. This CDR3 spans 15 amino acids. Germline V gene lookup returns CDR1 LNHDA and CDR2 SQIVND (reference sequence). The CDR3 loop reads CASSIWTSELNEQFF. CDR3 sequence (DNA): TGTGCCAGTAGTATATGGACTAGCGAACTCAATGAGCAGTTCTTC.

This sequence joins TRBV9 and TRBJ1-1; possible D gene TRBD1, 6 bases. Per the germline V gene, CDR1 is SGDLS and CDR2 is YYNGEE. There are 14 residues in the CDR3. Between the trimmed V and J ends, which lost 2 bases and 1 base, there was a span of 9 bases. CDR3 nucleotides: TGTGCCAGCAGCGTGGGACACCAGAACACTGAAGCTTTCTTT. Amino acids: CASSVGHQNTEAFF.

The V and J genes are TRBV6-1 and TRBJ1-1, with D unclear. V lost 0 bases and J lost 1, with 9 bases in between. The V gene's germline CDR1 is MNHNS and CDR2 SASEGT. The CDR3 spans 15 residues. The DNA for the CDR3 is TGTGCCAGCAGTGAAGCAAGGACTAGGAACACTGAAGCTTTCTTT. Its translation: CASSEARTRNTEAFF.

This rearrangement joins TRBV12-5 to TRBJ2-1; 9 nucleotides agree with TRBD2. Germline V CDR1 and CDR2: LGHNT, FRNRAP. This CDR3 spans 18 amino acids. V was clipped by 3 bases and J by 9 bases; unmatched bases: 18. CDR3 DNA sequence: TGTGCTAGTGGTTTCACTAGCGGGCTTGCGCGTGTATTCGGTGAGCAGTTCTTC. Translated, it gives CASGFTSGLARVFGEQFF.

The chain combines TRBV6-5 with TRBJ1-2; tentatively, D is TRBD1 (5 bases). Deletions cut 7 bases from V and 7 bases from J, with 16 bases between. Per the germline V gene, CDR1 is MNHEY and CDR2 is SVGAGI. CDR3 length: 13 residues. The CDR3 region is CASNPRGGSGYTF. CDR3 coding DNA: TGTGCCAGCAACCCCCGGGGGGGAAGTGGCTACACCTTC.

The CDR3 loop reads CASSSEAGRNEQFF. CDR3 DNA sequence: TGCGCCAGCAGCTCGGAGGCCGGGAGGAATGAGCAGTTCTTC. V is TRBV5-1 and J is TRBJ2-1; 7 bases are shared with TRBD2. CDR3 length equals 14 residues. Germline V lookup: CDR1 SGHRS, CDR2 YFSETQ. J gave up 7 bases and V 3 bases, and 7 bases lay outside the gene matches. Drawing the rest from reference TRBV5-1 and TRBJ2-1, the complete variable domain is KAGVTQTPRYLIKTRGQQVTLSCSPISGHRSVSWYQQTPGQGLQFLFEYFSETQRNKGNFPGRFSGRQFSNSRSEMNVSTLELGDSALYLCASSSEAGRNEQFFGPGTRLTVL.

V usage is TRBV18 and J usage is TRBJ1-5, with 7 bases matching TRBD1. Germline CDR1 and CDR2: KGHSH and LQKENI. The CDR3 contains 15 residues. With V trimmed by 2 bases and J by 2 bases, 3 bases remained unmatched. The CDR3 region has the DNA TGTGCCAGCTCACCAACCGACAGGGGCAATCAGCCCCAGCATTTT. This sequence encodes CASSPTDRGNQPQHF. The entire variable domain, with the rest obtained from reference TRBV18 and TRBJ1-5, is as follows: NAGVMQNPRHLVRRRGQEARLRCSPMKGHSHVYWYRQLPEEGLKFMVYLQKENIIDESGMPKERFSAEFPKEGPSILRIQQVVRGDSAAYFCASSPTDRGNQPQHFGDGTRLSIL.

V and J are TRBV6-5 and TRBJ2-7; D call uncertain. The CDR3 has 15 residues. V shed 0 bases and J shed 2 bases, with 11 bases lying between them. CDR1 and CDR2 from the germline V gene are MNHEY and SVGAGI. The CDR3 is CASSYSPIATYEQYF. The DNA for the CDR3 is TGTGCCAGCAGTTACTCTCCGATAGCAACCTACGAGCAGTACTTC.

This chain uses TRBV5-6 with TRBJ1-6; 7 nucleotides agree with TRBD1. The CDR3 has 14 amino acids. Looked up from germline, CDR1 is SGHDT and CDR2 is YYEEEE. Losses at the gene ends were 4 bases for V and 6 bases for J; bases not matched to a gene: 4. For the CDR3, the DNA is TGTGCCAGCAGCCGGGACAGCTTTAATTCACCCCTCCACTTT. Its translation: CASSRDSFNSPLHF.

CDR3 sequence (DNA): TGTGCCAGCAGTCCGTGGGACAGCCTTAACTATGGCTACACCTTC. Amino acids: CASSPWDSLNYGYTF. This chain connects TRBV25-1 to TRBJ1-2; TRBD1 matches at 7 bases. Germline CDR1 is MGHDK and CDR2 is SYGVNS. V gave up 5 bases and J gave up 1 base; unmatched junction bases: 7. The CDR3 runs to 15 residues.

This chain uses TRBV5-6 with TRBJ1-4, with 10 bases fitting TRBD1. From germline, CDR1 is SGHDT and CDR2 YYEEEE. The CDR3 totals 14 residues. With V trimmed by 4 bases and J by 5 bases, 2 bases remained unmatched. CDR3 loop: CASSGQGGNEKLFF. CDR3 bases: TGTGCCAGCAGCGGACAGGGGGGAAATGAAAAACTGTTTTTT.